Below are 6 T cell receptor beta chains sequenced from a single sample in a study of cytomegalovirus exposure and HLA in healthy donors. PCR was performed using 60 Vbeta and 13 Jbeta primers. The protocol was immunoSEQ multiplex PCR, while the TCRdb copy is restricted to in-frame clones and leaves out a portion. The table records 190,000 or so clones, around 83% of them present only once. Material: PBMCs. All receptors come from a woman between 45 and 65 years old in good health and CMV-seropositive.

This clone was observed once. V gene TRBV7-9 combines with J gene TRBJ2-6; the match to TRBD1 covers 11 bases. Germline CDR1 is SEHNR and CDR2 is FQNEAQ (reference sequence). The CDR3 is made up of 17 amino acids. Trimming removed 4 bases from V and 3 bases from J; junction bases left unmatched: 5. This CDR3 reads CASSSGQGADGANVLTF. In DNA, the CDR3 is TGTGCCAGCAGCTCCGGACAGGGGGCTGATGGGGCCAACGTCCTGACTTTC. The whole variable domain, remainder taken from reference TRBV7-9 and TRBJ2-6, is DTGVSQNPRHKITKRGQNVTFRCDPISEHNRLYWYRQTLGQGPEFLTYFQNEAQLEKSRLLSDRFSAERPKGSFSTLEIQRTEQGDSAMYLCASSSGQGADGANVLTFGAGSRLTVL.

The rearrangement links TRBV5-1 to TRBJ2-3, with a weak D call TRBD1 (5 bases). The CDR3 length is 13 residues. V was pared by 4 bases and J by 5 bases, with 11 bases between. Germline V gene data show CDR1 as SGHRS and CDR2 as YFSETQ. This chain's CDR3 is CASSPDTGDTQYF. Here the CDR3 DNA reads TGCGCCAGCAGCCCGGACACTGGAGATACGCAGTATTTT.

This chain connects TRBV5-1 to TRBJ2-5; no clear D. The J call may not be correct, given that the DNA end is closer to TRBJ2-7. CDR1 and CDR2 from the germline V gene are SGHRS and YFSETQ. CDR3 length equals 15 residues. The CDR3 here is CASRIRITPPYEQYF. CDR3 DNA sequence: TGCGCCAGCAGGATACGAATAACTCCCCCCTACGAGCAGTACTTC.

The gene calls are TRBV7-2 and TRBJ2-5, with D unresolved. The CDR3 consists of 16 residues. In germline, CDR1 is SGHTA, CDR2 FQGNSA. Trimming took 2 bases from V and 0 from J, leaving 13 bases between them. DNA for the CDR3: TGTGCCAGCAGCTTAAACCCCCCCGCGTACCAAGAGACCCAGTACTTC. As protein: CASSLNPPAYQETQYF.

The J gene is TRBJ2-4, the V gene TRBV1; the table's D call of TRBD1 was not tested on the DNA. TRBV1 is labeled a pseudogene. The CDR3 has 16 residues. CDR3 amino acids: CTSSQEGYSAKNIQYF. In nucleotides, the CDR3 is TGCACCAGCAGCCAAGAGGGCTACTCAGCCAAAAACATTCAGTACTTC.

This chain connects TRBV25-1 to TRBJ1-5; no firm D call. With 2 bases removed from V and 7 bases from J, the gap between germline ends came to 12 bases. Germline CDR1 MGHDK, CDR2 SYGVNS. This CDR3 is 14 amino acids long. The CDR3 DNA reads TGTGCCAGCAGTGAACCGGGAGTAAAGCAGCCCCAGCATTTT. This translates into CASSEPGVKQPQHF.